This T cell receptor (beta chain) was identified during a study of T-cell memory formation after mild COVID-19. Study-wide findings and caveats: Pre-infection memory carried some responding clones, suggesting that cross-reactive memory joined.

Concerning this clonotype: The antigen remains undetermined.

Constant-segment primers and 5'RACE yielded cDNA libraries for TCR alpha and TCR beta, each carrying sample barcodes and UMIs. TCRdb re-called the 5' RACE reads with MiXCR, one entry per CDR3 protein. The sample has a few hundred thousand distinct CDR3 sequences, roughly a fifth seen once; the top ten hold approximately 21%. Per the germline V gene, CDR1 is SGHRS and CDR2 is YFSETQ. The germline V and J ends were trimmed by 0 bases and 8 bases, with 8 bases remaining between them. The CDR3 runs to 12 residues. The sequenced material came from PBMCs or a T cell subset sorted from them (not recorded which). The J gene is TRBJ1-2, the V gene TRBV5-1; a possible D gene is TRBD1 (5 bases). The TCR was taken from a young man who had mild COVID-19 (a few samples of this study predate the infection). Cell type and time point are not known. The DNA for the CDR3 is TGCGCCAGCAGCTTGGAAGGGGAAGGCTACACCTTC. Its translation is CASSLEGEGYTF.